This entry concerns a single T cell receptor beta chain. Its antigen is currently unknown. The data were taken from a study of cytomegalovirus exposure and HLA in healthy donors. The study ran its PCR with 60 Vbeta and 13 Jbeta primers. Repertoires were generated with immunoSEQ multiplex PCR, while TCRdb's copy carries only in-frame clones and drops some. The sample's table shows 140,000 or so clones. The study, taken as a whole, reports: Reportedly, cytomegalovirus status was diagnosed with high sensitivity and specificity.

Specimen: PBMCs. The sequence was obtained from a male donor in good health and CMV-seronegative.

CDR3 protein: CASSPTPAGVSYEQYF. The CDR3 bases are TGTGCCAGCAGTCCAACCCCAGCGGGGGTTTCCTACGAGCAGTACTTC. The chain joins TRBV27 to TRBJ2-7, with 8 bases that match TRBD2. CDR3 length: 16 residues. V lost 5 bases to trimming and J lost 1 base; unmatched junction nucleotides: 10. CDR1 is MNHEY and CDR2 is SMNVEV in the germline V gene (reference sequence).